The TCR beta chain under discussion was sequenced for a study of shared clonotypes between healthy human individuals. General study results and limits: Richness estimates generally favored naive over memory subsets.

As concerns this clone: As yet, its antigen is unknown.

Method: immunoSEQ multiplex PCR; TCRdb's copy keeps in-frame clones and lacks some. The profile shows about 380,000 clones, around 96% of them singletons. What was sequenced was memory CD8+ T cells sorted from blood. As for subset: CD45RO+ cells pooled with CCR7-negative TemRA cells. The receptor's source is a young man in good health.

As DNA, the CDR3 is TGTGCCAGCAGTTTTCAGGGGACCCCCTATGGCTACACCTTC. Translation gives CASSFQGTPYGYTF. V is TRBV28 and J is TRBJ1-2; possibly TRBD1 for D (6 bases). Between the trimmed V and J ends, which lost 3 bases and 4 bases, there was a span of 12 bases. CDR3 length: 14 residues. Germline loops: CDR1 MDHEN, CDR2 SYDVKM.